The 21 T cell receptor beta chains listed next were all sequenced from one sample in a study of cytomegalovirus exposure and HLA in healthy donors. PCR used 60 Vbeta primers and 13 Jbeta primers. Sequencing was performed with immunoSEQ multiplex PCR; in TCRdb, only in-frame clones are kept and a portion is missing. This table has 120,000 to 150,000 clones, approximately 79% appearing once. Sequences were obtained from PBMCs. The receptors stem from a male donor in good health and CMV-seronegative.

This chain uses TRBV5-8 with TRBJ2-7, with 9 positions matching TRBD2. This CDR3 is built from 15 residues. J was trimmed by 4 bases and V by 4 bases; bases with no gene match: 9. Germline CDR1 reads SGHTS; CDR2 reads YDEGEE. Here the CDR3 DNA reads TGTGCCAGCAGCAACACCGGGACTAGCTTTTACGAGCAGTACTTC. It codes for CASSNTGTSFYEQYF.

The chain links TRBV12-5 to TRBJ2-7; a weak D match, TRBD2 (5 bases). The CDR3 extends over 15 amino acids. Trimming removed 2 bases from V and 9 bases from J, with 20 bases in between. Per germline, CDR1 LGHNT and CDR2 FRNRAP. This CDR3 is CASGLPVGVSSRQYF. As DNA, the CDR3 is TGTGCTAGTGGTTTGCCCGTCGGGGTTTCGAGTCGGCAGTACTTC.

This CDR3 is CASSRGDGSYNEQFF. The CDR3 region has the DNA TGTGCCAGTAGTAGGGGGGATGGTTCCTACAATGAGCAGTTCTTC. The chain employs TRBV19 and TRBJ2-1, with D perhaps matching TRBD2 (6 bases). The CDR3 spans 15 residues. The V end was cut by 4 bases, the J end by 1 base, with 11 bases between. Germline lookup yields CDR1 LNHDA and CDR2 SQIVND (reference sequence).

The chain carries TRBV18 and TRBJ2-7; 10 bases line up with TRBD1. There are 16 residues in the CDR3. CDR1 is KGHSH and CDR2 is LQKENI in the germline V gene. Trimming cost V 6 bases and J 3 bases; bases outside gene matches: 11. The CDR3 bases are TGTGCCAGCTCGGGGGGGACAGGGGCCGGCGGCTACGAGCAGTACTTC. Translated: CASSGGTGAGGYEQYF.

The chain joins TRBV9 to TRBJ2-7; D gene ambiguous. V was cut by 0 bases and J by 6 bases, with 10 bases left in between. CDR1 is SGDLS and CDR2 is YYNGEE in the germline V gene. The CDR3 spans 13 residues. The CDR3 loop is CASSVGSLGEQYF. The DNA for the CDR3 is TGTGCCAGCAGCGTAGGGAGCTTGGGCGAGCAGTACTTC. Supplemented by reference TRBV9 and TRBJ2-7, the full variable domain reads DSGVTQTPKHLITATGQRVTLRCSPRSGDLSVYWYQQSLDQGLQFLIQYYNGEERAKGNILERFSAQQFPDLHSELNLSSLELGDSALYFCASSVGSLGEQYFGPGTRLTVT.

This chain connects TRBV7-9 to TRBJ1-2, with D hard to call. CDR1 and CDR2 (germline): SEHNR, FQNEAQ (reference sequence). The CDR3 runs 16 residues. V dropped 5 bases and J dropped 8 bases, with 24 bases sitting between them. The CDR3 sequence is CASSLLGEAPLRGYTF. CDR3 in DNA: TGTGCCAGCAGCCTACTAGGAGAGGCCCCCCTTCGCGGCTACACCTTC.

The chain carries TRBV10-3 and TRBJ2-5; 7 bases are shared with TRBD2. The J call may be wrong; the DNA end is better matched by TRBJ2-7. Looked up from germline, CDR1 is ENHRY and CDR2 is SYGVKD. The CDR3 runs to 14 residues. CDR3 in DNA: TGTGCCATCAATACGGGAGGTGTGTCCTACGAGCAGTACTTC. Amino acids: CAINTGGVSYEQYF.

A single count supports this clone. J is TRBJ1-1 and V is TRBV19; 10 bases are a match to TRBD1. V gave up 6 bases and J gave up 0 bases; unmatched junction bases: 10. This CDR3 comprises 17 residues. Germline V gives CDR1 LNHDA, CDR2 SQIVND (reference sequence). The CDR3 sequence: CASSIRRTGGLNTEAFF. Written as DNA, the CDR3 is TGTGCCAGTAGCATCAGGAGGACAGGGGGGTTGAACACTGAAGCTTTCTTT.

The chain has TRBV10-3 and TRBJ1-5; no clear D. V shed 6 bases and J shed 0 bases, with 6 bases lying between them. CDR3 length: 13 residues. Germline V gene lookup returns CDR1 ENHRY and CDR2 SYGVKD. The CDR3: CAISGGSNQPQHF. The DNA for the CDR3 is TGTGCCATCAGCGGAGGTAGCAATCAGCCCCAGCATTTT.

The V gene is TRBV5-4, the J gene TRBJ1-2; 9 bases match TRBD1. Germline trimming cut 3 bases from V and 1 base from J; bases unmatched to any gene: 4. Germline V lookup: CDR1 SGHNT, CDR2 YYREEE (reference sequence). The CDR3 runs to 15 residues. CDR3 in amino acids: CASSYTTGGNYGYTF. The CDR3 DNA follows: TGTGCCAGCAGCTACACGACAGGGGGTAACTATGGCTACACCTTC.

In its sample, this clone was seen a few times. J is TRBJ1-2 and V is TRBV7-6; D remains ambiguous. The V gene lost 1 base and the J gene lost 0 bases, with 9 bases spanning the gap. Germline V gene sequence: CDR1 SGHVS, CDR2 FNYEAQ. The CDR3 is made up of 15 amino acids. The CDR3 nucleotides read TGTGCCAGCAGCTTAGACAGCCTCTCTAACTATGGCTACACCTTC. The encoded protein is CASSLDSLSNYGYTF.

The rearrangement uses TRBV11-2 and TRBJ1-1; TRBD1 might be the D (6 bases). The CDR3 has 15 amino acids. V was shortened by 1 base and J by 1 base, with 10 bases between the two germline ends. Germline assignment: CDR1 SGHAT and CDR2 FQNNGV. The chain's CDR3 is CASSLGTAPNTEAFF. The CDR3 DNA follows: TGTGCCAGCAGCTTAGGGACAGCTCCGAACACTGAAGCTTTCTTT.

J is TRBJ1-5 and V is TRBV19; the match to TRBD1 covers 8 bases. Germline V gene sequence: CDR1 LNHDA, CDR2 SQIVND (reference sequence). There are 15 residues in the CDR3. Trimming took 2 bases from V and 4 from J; bases not matched to a gene: 4. The CDR3 region is CASSIRTGPNQPQHF. The CDR3 bases are TGTGCCAGTAGTATAAGGACAGGGCCTAATCAGCCCCAGCATTTT.

CDR3 region: CASSHVRDKNTGELFF. The CDR3 DNA sequence: TGTGCCAGCAGTCACGTCCGGGACAAAAACACCGGGGAGCTGTTTTTT. The chain joins TRBV2 to TRBJ2-2, with D possibly being TRBD1 (6 bases). This CDR3 is built from 16 residues. Deletions cut 5 bases from V and 2 bases from J, with 15 bases between. CDR1 SNHLY and CDR2 FYNNEI come from the germline V gene.

The genes are TRBV23-1 and TRBJ2-3; 8 positions agree with TRBD1. TRBV23-1 is noted as an ORF with a role that remains uncertain. The length of the CDR3 is 13 residues. Trimming cost V 10 bases and J 2 bases; bases outside gene matches: 5. In DNA, the CDR3 is TGCGCCACCCAGACAGGGGACACAGATACGCAGTATTTT. It translates to CATQTGDTDTQYF.

This clone has just one count. This sequence joins TRBV4-3 and TRBJ2-5, with TRBD1 matching over 8 bases. CDR1 and CDR2 from the germline V gene are LGHNA and YSLEER. The junction had 14 bases not matched to a gene; V was cut back by 4 bases and J by 1 base. This CDR3 is built from 18 residues. The CDR3 DNA sequence: TGCGCCAGCAGCCGCCATGGCCCGGGACAGGCCATCCAAGAGACCCAGTACTTC. Protein product: CASSRHGPGQAIQETQYF.

The V gene is TRBV2, the J gene TRBJ2-4; 7 bases agree with TRBD2. V dropped 8 bases and J dropped 4; count of bases not matched to a gene: 11. Germline CDR1 SNHLY, CDR2 FYNNEI. The CDR3 has 15 residues. The CDR3 is CASPGLDEPKNIQYF. In DNA form, the CDR3 reads TGTGCCAGCCCAGGACTAGACGAGCCTAAAAACATTCAGTACTTC.

This chain uses TRBV20-1 with TRBJ2-3; D uncertain. This CDR3 region has 10 residues. The V and J ends lost 7 bases and 6 bases respectively, with 8 bases between them. The germline CDR1 and CDR2 sequences are DFQATT and SNEGSKA (reference sequence). The CDR3 here is CSVRSDTQYF. DNA of the CDR3: TGCAGTGTCAGATCCGATACGCAGTATTTT.

This chain connects TRBV5-4 to TRBJ1-3; possibly TRBD1 for D (5 bases). V was pared by 4 bases and J by 2 bases, with 10 bases between. The germline gives CDR1 SGHNT, CDR2 YYREEE (reference sequence). The CDR3 loop spans 14 amino acids. The CDR3 coding sequence is TGTGCCAGCAGCCTCCGGGGGGCTGGAAACACCATATATTTT. Translated: CASSLRGAGNTIYF. The complete variable domain, with remaining parts taken from reference TRBV5-4 and TRBJ1-3, reads ETGVTQSPTHLIKTRGQQVTLRCSSQSGHNTVSWYQQALGQGPQFIFQYYREEENGRGNFPPRFSGLQFPNYSSELNVNALELDDSALYLCASSLRGAGNTIYFGEGSWLTVV.

The gene calls are TRBV7-2 and TRBJ1-5; D might be TRBD1 (5 bases). The CDR3 extends over 14 amino acids. Trimming shortened V by 3 bases and J by 7 bases, and 13 bases separated the two germline ends. CDR1 SGHTA and CDR2 FQGNSA come from the germline V gene. CDR3 nucleotide sequence: TGTGCCAGCAGCTTGGGGCGGGGCGGCCAGCCCCAGCATTTT. It encodes CASSLGRGGQPQHF.

The chain links TRBV5-5 to TRBJ2-5; D is undetermined. Trimming took off 2 bases at V and 5 bases at J, with 10 bases between the two ends. Germline assignment: CDR1 SGHKS and CDR2 YYEKEE (reference sequence). The CDR3 extends over 13 amino acids. The CDR3, as DNA: TGTGCCAGCAGCTTTAGTGACTGGGAGACCCAGTACTTC. It translates to CASSFSDWETQYF.